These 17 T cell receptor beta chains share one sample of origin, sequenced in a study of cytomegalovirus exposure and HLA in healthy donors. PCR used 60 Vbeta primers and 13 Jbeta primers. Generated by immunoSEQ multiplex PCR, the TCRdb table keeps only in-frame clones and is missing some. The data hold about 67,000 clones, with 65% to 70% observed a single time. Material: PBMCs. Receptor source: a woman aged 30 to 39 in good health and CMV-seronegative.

This CDR3 is CASSLTRGNEQFF. Here the CDR3 DNA reads TGTGCCAGCAGCTTAACCAGGGGGAATGAGCAGTTCTTC. The chain employs TRBV7-8 and TRBJ2-1; TRBD1 agrees at 7 bases. CDR1 and CDR2 from the germline V gene are SGHVS and FQNEAQ. V was clipped by 2 bases and J by 7 bases; unmatched bases: 2. This CDR3 has 13 amino acids.

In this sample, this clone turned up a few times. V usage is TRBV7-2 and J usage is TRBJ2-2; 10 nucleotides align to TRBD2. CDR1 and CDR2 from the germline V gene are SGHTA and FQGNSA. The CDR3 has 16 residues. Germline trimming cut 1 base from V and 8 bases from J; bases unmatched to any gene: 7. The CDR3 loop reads CASSLDLAGETGELFF. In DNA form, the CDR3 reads TGTGCCAGCAGCTTAGACCTAGCGGGAGAGACTGGGGAGCTGTTTTTT.

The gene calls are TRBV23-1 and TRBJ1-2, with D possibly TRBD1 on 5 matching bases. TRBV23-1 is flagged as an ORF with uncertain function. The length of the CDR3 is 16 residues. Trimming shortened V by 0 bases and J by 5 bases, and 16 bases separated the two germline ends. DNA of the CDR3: TGCGCCAGCAGTCAATCCCGGAACAGGAGATATTATGGCTACACCTTC. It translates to CASSQSRNRRYYGYTF.

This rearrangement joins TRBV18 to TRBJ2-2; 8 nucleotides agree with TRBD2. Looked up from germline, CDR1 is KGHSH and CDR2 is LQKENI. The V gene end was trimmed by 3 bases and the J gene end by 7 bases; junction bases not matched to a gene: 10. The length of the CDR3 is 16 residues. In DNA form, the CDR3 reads TGTGCCAGCTCACCCTTCGGGGGGGCTGTGAACGGGGAGCTGTTTTTT. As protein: CASSPFGGAVNGELFF.

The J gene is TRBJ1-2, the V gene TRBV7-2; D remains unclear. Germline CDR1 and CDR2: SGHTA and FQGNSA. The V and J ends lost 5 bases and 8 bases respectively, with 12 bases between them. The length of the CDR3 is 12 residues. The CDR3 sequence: CASSPTFIGYTF. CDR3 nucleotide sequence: TGTGCCAGCAGCCCAACTTTTATAGGCTACACCTTC.

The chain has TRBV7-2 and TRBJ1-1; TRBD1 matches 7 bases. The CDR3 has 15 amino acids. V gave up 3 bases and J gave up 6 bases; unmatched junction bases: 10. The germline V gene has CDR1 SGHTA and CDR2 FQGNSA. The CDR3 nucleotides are TGTGCCAGCAGCTTGATAGTTGACAGGGCTGCTGAAGCTTTCTTT. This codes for CASSLIVDRAAEAFF. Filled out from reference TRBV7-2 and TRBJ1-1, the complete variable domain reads GAGVSQSPSNKVTEKGKDVELRCDPISGHTALYWYRQSLGQGLEFLIYFQGNSAPDKSGLPSDRFSAERTGGSVSTLTIQRTQQEDSAVYLCASSLIVDRAAEAFFGQGTRLTVV.

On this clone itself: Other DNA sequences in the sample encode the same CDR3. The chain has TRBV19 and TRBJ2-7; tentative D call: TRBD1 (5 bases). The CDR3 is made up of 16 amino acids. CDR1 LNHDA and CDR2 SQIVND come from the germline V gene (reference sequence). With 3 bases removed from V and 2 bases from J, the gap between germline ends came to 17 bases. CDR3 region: CASSISEKETAYEQYF. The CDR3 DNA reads TGTGCCAGTAGTATTTCCGAGAAAGAGACAGCCTACGAGCAGTACTTC.

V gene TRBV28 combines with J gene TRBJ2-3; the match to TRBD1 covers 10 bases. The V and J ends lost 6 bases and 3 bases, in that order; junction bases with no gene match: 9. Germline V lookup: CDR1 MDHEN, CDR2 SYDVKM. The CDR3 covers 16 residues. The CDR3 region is CASSPPGQGKTDTQYF. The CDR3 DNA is TGTGCCAGCAGCCCTCCGGGACAGGGGAAAACAGATACGCAGTATTTT.

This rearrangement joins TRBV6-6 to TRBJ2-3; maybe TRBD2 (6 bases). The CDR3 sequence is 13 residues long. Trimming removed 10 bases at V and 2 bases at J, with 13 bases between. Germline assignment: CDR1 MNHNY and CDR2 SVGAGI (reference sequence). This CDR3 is CATLAKLTDTQYF. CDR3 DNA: TGTGCCACCCTAGCGAAGCTCACAGATACGCAGTATTTT.

The CDR3, as DNA: TGTGCCAGTAGTTTACAGAATAACTATGGCTACACCTTC. It yields the protein CASSLQNNYGYTF. The V call is TRBV19, the J call TRBJ1-2; no definite D call. The CDR3 loop spans 13 amino acids. Trimming stripped 5 bases from V and 1 base from J, with 8 bases between. From germline, CDR1 is LNHDA and CDR2 SQIVND (reference sequence). Filled out from reference TRBV19 and TRBJ1-2, the complete variable domain reads DGGITQSPKYLFRKEGQNVTLSCEQNLNHDAMYWYRQDPGQGLRLIYYSQIVNDFQKGDIAEGYSVSREKKESFPLTVTSAQKNPTAFYLCASSLQNNYGYTFGSGTRLTVV.

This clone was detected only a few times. CDR3: CASSQLDRGSGQPQHF. The CDR3 coding sequence is TGCGCCAGCAGCCAACTGGACAGGGGGTCCGGGCAGCCCCAGCATTTT. The V and J genes are TRBV4-1 and TRBJ1-5; 10 bases are shared with TRBD1. Trimming took 2 bases from V and 7 from J; bases not matched to a gene: 8. The CDR3 has 16 amino acids. CDR1 and CDR2 from the germline V gene are MGHRA and YSYEKL.

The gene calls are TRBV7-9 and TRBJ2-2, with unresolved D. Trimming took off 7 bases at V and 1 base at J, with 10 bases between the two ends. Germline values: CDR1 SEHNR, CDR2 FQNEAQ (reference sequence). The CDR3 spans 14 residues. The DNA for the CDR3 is TGTGCCAGCATCCCGGTTGGGAACACCGGGGAGCTGTTTTTT. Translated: CASIPVGNTGELFF. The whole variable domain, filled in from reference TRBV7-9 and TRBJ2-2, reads DTGVSQNPRHKITKRGQNVTFRCDPISEHNRLYWYRQTLGQGPEFLTYFQNEAQLEKSRLLSDRFSAERPKGSFSTLEIQRTEQGDSAMYLCASIPVGNTGELFFGEGSRLTVL.

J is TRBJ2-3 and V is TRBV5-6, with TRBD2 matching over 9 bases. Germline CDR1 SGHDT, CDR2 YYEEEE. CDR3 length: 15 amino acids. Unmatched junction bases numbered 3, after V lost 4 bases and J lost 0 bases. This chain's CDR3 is CASSLAGLSTDTQYF. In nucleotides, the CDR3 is TGTGCCAGCAGCCTAGCGGGGCTTAGCACAGATACGCAGTATTTT.

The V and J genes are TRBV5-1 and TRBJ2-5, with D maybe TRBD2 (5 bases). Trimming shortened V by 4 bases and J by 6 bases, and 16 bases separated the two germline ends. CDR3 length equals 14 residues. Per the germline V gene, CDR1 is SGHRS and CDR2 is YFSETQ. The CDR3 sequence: CASSTRMEEKTQYF. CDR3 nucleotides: TGCGCCAGCAGCACCCGGATGGAGGAGAAGACCCAGTACTTC.

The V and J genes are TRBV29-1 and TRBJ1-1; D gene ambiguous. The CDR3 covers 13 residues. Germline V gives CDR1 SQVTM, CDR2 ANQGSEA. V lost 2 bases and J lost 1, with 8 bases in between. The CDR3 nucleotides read TGCAGCGTTGAACCTGACAAGAACACTGAAGCTTTCTTT. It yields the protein CSVEPDKNTEAFF.

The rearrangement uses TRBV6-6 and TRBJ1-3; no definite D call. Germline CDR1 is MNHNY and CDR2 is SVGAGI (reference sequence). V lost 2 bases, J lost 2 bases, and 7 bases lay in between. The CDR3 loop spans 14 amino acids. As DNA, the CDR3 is TGTGCCAGCAGTTACCGGTTAACTGGAAACACCATATATTTT. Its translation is CASSYRLTGNTIYF.

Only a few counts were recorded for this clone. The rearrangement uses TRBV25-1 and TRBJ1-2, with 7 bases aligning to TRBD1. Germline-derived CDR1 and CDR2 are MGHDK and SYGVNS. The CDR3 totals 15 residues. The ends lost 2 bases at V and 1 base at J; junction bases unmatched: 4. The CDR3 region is CASSEGNRGNYGYTF. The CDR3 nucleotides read TGTGCCAGCAGTGAAGGTAACAGGGGTAACTATGGCTACACCTTC.